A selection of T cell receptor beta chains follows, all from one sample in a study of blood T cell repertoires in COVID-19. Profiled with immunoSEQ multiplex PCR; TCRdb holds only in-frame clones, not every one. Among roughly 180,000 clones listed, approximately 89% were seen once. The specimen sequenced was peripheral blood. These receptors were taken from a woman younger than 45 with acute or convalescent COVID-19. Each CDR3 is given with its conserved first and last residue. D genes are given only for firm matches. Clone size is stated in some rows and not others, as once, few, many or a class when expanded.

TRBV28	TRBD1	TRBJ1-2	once	CASSSVGQGNSYTF	TGTGCCAGCAGTTCCGTTGGACAGGGGAATAGCTACACCTTC
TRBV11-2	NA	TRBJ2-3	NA	CASSPSGQSTDTQYF	TGTGCCAGCAGCCCTTCCGGACAGAGCACAGATACGCAGTATTTT
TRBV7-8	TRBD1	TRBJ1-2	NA	CASSRGTADNYGYTF	TGTGCCAGCAGCCGCGGGACAGCTGATAACTATGGCTACACCTTC
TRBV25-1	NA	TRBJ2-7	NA	CASSECGSPQFLEQYF	TGTGCCAGCAGTGAATGCGGCAGCCCCCAATTCCTCGAGCAGTACTTC
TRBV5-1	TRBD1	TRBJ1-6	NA	CASRGQDGNSPLHF	TGCGCCAGCAGAGGACAGGACGGAAATTCACCCCTCCACTTT
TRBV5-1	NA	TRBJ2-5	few	CASSLQGGSEETQYF	TGCGCCAGCAGCTTGCAGGGCGGTTCGGAAGAGACCCAGTACTTC
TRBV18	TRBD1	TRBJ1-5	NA	CASSEGDSQPQHF	TGTGCCAGCTCGGAGGGGGACAGTCAGCCCCAGCATTTT
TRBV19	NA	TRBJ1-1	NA	CASTHRGVGTEAFF	TGTGCCAGTACCCATCGGGGGGTCGGCACTGAAGCTTTCTTT
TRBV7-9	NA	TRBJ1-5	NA	CASSFSNQPQHF	TGTGCCAGCAGCTTCAGTAATCAGCCCCAGCATTTT
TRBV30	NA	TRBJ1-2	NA	CAWSAGYGYTF	TGTGCCTGGAGTGCAGGGTATGGCTACACCTTC
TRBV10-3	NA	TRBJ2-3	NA	CAISGSADTQYF	TGTGCCATCAGTGGCTCGGCAGATACGCAGTATTTT
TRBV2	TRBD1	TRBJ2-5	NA	CASDKGALQETQYF	TGTGCCAGCGATAAGGGGGCCCTCCAAGAGACCCAGTACTTC
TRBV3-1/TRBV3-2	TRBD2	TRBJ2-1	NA	CASSQVGGRLISAYNEQFF	TGTGCCAGCAGCCAAGTGGGCGGGAGGTTGATTAGCGCCTACAATGAGCAGTTCTTC
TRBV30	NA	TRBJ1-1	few	CAWSVEVSEAFF	TGTGCCTGGAGTGTAGAGGTCAGTGAAGCTTTCTTT
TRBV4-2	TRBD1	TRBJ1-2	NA	CASSLGQGSNYGYTF	TGTGCCAGCAGCCTAGGACAGGGATCCAACTATGGCTACACCTTC
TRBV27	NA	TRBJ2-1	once	CASSPLLRGGQFF	TGTGCCAGCAGTCCACTCCTTAGAGGGGGGCAGTTCTTC
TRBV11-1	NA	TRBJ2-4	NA	CASSLDGSRSIQYF	TGTGCCAGCAGCTTAGACGGGAGTCGGAGTATTCAGTACTTC
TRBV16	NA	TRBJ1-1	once	CASSQISRDTEAFF	TGTGCCAGCAGCCAAATATCGCGGGACACTGAAGCTTTCTTT
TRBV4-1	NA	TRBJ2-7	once	CASSQSRGGYEQYF	TGCGCCAGCAGCCAATCAAGGGGGGGCTACGAGCAGTACTTC
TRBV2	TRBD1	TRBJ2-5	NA	CASRPRDRVQETQYF	TGTGCCAGCAGACCCCGGGACAGGGTGCAAGAGACCCAGTACTTC
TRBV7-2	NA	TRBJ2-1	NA	CASSLDSAYNEQFF	TGTGCCAGCAGCTTAGACTCCGCCTACAATGAGCAGTTCTTC
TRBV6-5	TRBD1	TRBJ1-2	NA	CASSYFGQDGYTF	TGTGCCAGCAGTTACTTCGGACAGGATGGCTACACCTTC
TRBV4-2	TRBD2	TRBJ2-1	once	CASSLTSGPFNEQFF	TGTGCCAGCAGCCTAACTAGCGGGCCCTTCAATGAGCAGTTCTTC